This T cell receptor beta chain was observed in a study of blood T cell repertoires in COVID-19. Study overall: The United States, Italy and Spain were the sources of the acute and convalescent COVID-19 samples. In each case, the material was cDNA or gDNA derived from T cells, B-cell-depleted T cells, or PBMCs.

Trimming took 6 bases from V and 10 from J, leaving 10 bases between them. This CDR3 spans 11 amino acids. Germline V lookup: CDR1 MDHEN, CDR2 SYDVKM. Per the study methods: Amplified reference gene primers provided the basis for estimating nucleated cell counts. This table comes from immunoSEQ multiplex PCR, and its TCRdb copy is limited to in-frame clones, with some not included. That table furnishes V, J and clone size, whereas the DNA furnished D and trimming. Of 250,000 or so clones in the sample, 75% to 85% were seen once. What was sequenced was peripheral blood. The sequence came from a human donor in a cohort sampled during active COVID-19. The rearrangement joins TRBV28 to TRBJ2-1; a possible D gene is TRBD1 (5 bases). The CDR3 here is CASRGLREQFF. The DNA of the CDR3 is TGTGCCAGCAGGGGGCTCCGGGAGCAGTTCTTC.